This is a list of T cell receptor beta chains from one sample in a study of blood T cell repertoires in COVID-19. TCRdb's copy holds only in-frame clones and misses some; the assay was immunoSEQ multiplex PCR. The data show 150,000 to 200,000 clones, with just under 85% seen just once and approximately 6.9% held by the top ten. Material for sequencing was peripheral blood. The receptors originated from a human donor with acute or convalescent COVID-19. The donor label of this sample is uncertain. CDR3s include the opening cysteine and the closing phenylalanine or tryptophan. The D gene is left open where the match is weak. Size tells how often a clone was seen (once, few, many) or the class of an expanded clone, and some rows leave it out.

TRBD2	TRBV3-1/TRBV3-2	.	TRBJ2-1	CASSPYTGLAGGAPYNEQFF	TGTGCCAGCAGCCCATACACAGGGCTAGCGGGAGGAGCGCCCTACAATGAGCAGTTCTTC
.	TRBV18	.	TRBJ2-7	CASSSGGHEQYF	TGTGCCAGCTCATCGGGGGGCCACGAGCAGTACTTC
TRBD2	TRBV29-1	.	TRBJ2-1	CSVDASGRVNEQFF	TGCAGCGTTGACGCTAGCGGGAGAGTAAATGAGCAGTTCTTC
TRBD1	TRBV7-2	.	TRBJ1-1	CASSPDPGGPNEAFF	TGTGCCAGCAGCCCTGATCCAGGGGGACCTAATGAAGCTTTCTTT
.	TRBV5-8	.	TRBJ1-5	CASSQDRYSNQPQHF	TGTGCCAGCAGCCAGGACAGATATAGCAATCAGCCCCAGCATTTT
TRBD1	TRBV30	.	TRBJ1-6	CAWNEGQGTSPLHF	TGTGCCTGGAACGAGGGACAGGGTACTTCACCCCTCCACTTT
TRBD1	TRBV28	once	TRBJ1-6	CASSLGGQGSYNSPLHF	TGTGCCAGCAGTTTGGGGGGACAGGGGTCCTATAATTCACCCCTCCACTTT
.	TRBV3-1/TRBV3-2	.	TRBJ2-3	CASSQERLDTQYF	TGTGCCAGCAGCCAAGAGCGGCTAGATACGCAGTATTTT
TRBD2	TRBV19	.	TRBJ2-2	CASSPDAGGGELFF	TGTGCCAGTAGCCCGGACGCGGGAGGTGGGGAGCTGTTTTTT
.	TRBV5-4	.	TRBJ1-1	CASSLAAGIVEAFF	TGTGCCAGCAGCTTGGCCGCGGGGATAGTCGAAGCTTTCTTT
.	TRBV12-3/TRBV12-4	.	TRBJ1-1	CASSPTRGEAFF	TGTGCCAGCAGTCCGACAAGGGGTGAAGCTTTCTTT
.	TRBV5-1	.	TRBJ2-5	CASSGGTQGGVETQYF	TGCGCCAGCAGCGGGGGGACGCAGGGAGGCGTGGAGACCCAGTACTTC
.	TRBV7-9	.	TRBJ2-1	CASSDQHRAGEQFF	TGTGCCAGCAGCGACCAACACAGGGCTGGTGAGCAGTTCTTC
.	TRBV11-2	.	TRBJ2-1	CASSLNGVLNEQFF	TGTGCCAGCAGCTTAAACGGGGTGCTCAATGAGCAGTTCTTC
TRBD2	TRBV19	.	TRBJ2-1	CASSSRTSGAHEQFF	TGTGCCAGTAGCTCCCGGACTAGCGGGGCTCATGAGCAGTTCTTC
TRBD1	TRBV2	.	TRBJ2-7	CASREDRDHEQYF	TGTGCCAGCAGGGAAGACAGGGATCACGAGCAGTACTTC
.	TRBV18	.	TRBJ2-7	CASSPVSGPYEQYF	TGTGCCAGCTCACCAGTGAGTGGGCCCTACGAGCAGTACTTC
TRBD2	TRBV5-1	.	TRBJ2-5	CASSGGGAGAAETQYF	TGCGCCAGCTCCGGAGGGGGAGCGGGAGCGGCTGAGACCCAGTACTTC
TRBD2	TRBV4-2	.	TRBJ2-1	CASSQGTSGDEQFF	TGTGCCAGCAGCCAGGGGACTAGCGGCGATGAGCAGTTCTTC
.	TRBV19	.	TRBJ2-2	CASRMDGGGELFF	TGTGCCAGTAGAATGGACGGGGGTGGGGAGCTGTTTTTT
.	TRBV7-3	.	TRBJ2-3	CASSLKLDSTDTQYF	TGTGCCAGCAGCTTAAAACTAGATAGCACAGATACGCAGTATTTT
.	TRBV5-4	few	TRBJ2-2	CASSLGQRNTGELFF	TGTGCCAGCAGCTTAGGACAGAGAAACACCGGGGAGCTGTTTTTT
.	TRBV24-1	.	TRBJ2-3	CATSDLRQGQGTQYF	TGTGCCACCAGTGATTTAAGGCAGGGGCAAGGTACGCAGTATTTT
.	TRBV5-1	.	TRBJ2-7	CASSLAAYEQYF	TGCGCCAGCAGCTTGGCGGCCTACGAGCAGTACTTC
TRBD1	TRBV2	.	TRBJ1-1	CATQEGQTQFMNTEAFF	TGTGCCACCCAAGAGGGACAGACCCAATTTATGAACACTGAAGCTTTCTTT
.	TRBV6-5	once	TRBJ2-4	CASSSGGLAKNIQYF	TGTGCCAGCAGCTCTGGTGGCCTAGCCAAAAACATTCAGTACTTC
TRBD2	TRBV3-1/TRBV3-2	once	TRBJ2-3	CASSQALGLAGRDTQYF	TGTGCCAGCAGCCAAGCACTCGGGCTAGCGGGAAGGGATACGCAGTATTTT
.	TRBV10-2	.	TRBJ2-2	CASRRDTGELFF	TGCGCCAGCAGACGAGACACCGGGGAGCTGTTTTTT
TRBD1	TRBV18	.	TRBJ1-1	CASSPAHRGTEAFF	TGTGCCAGCTCACCCGCCCACAGGGGCACTGAAGCTTTCTTT
TRBD1	TRBV10-3	.	TRBJ2-7	CATRDRAYEQYF	TGTGCCACCAGGGACAGAGCCTACGAGCAGTACTTC
TRBD1	TRBV12-5	.	TRBJ2-2	CASGLPRQGLTGELFF	TGTGCTAGTGGTTTGCCCCGACAGGGTCTGACCGGGGAGCTGTTTTTT
.	TRBV12-3/TRBV12-4	.	TRBJ1-5	CASSLSENQPQHF	TGTGCCAGCAGTTTGTCGGAGAATCAGCCCCAGCATTTT
.	TRBV5-6	.	TRBJ2-1	CASSLTGSANEQFF	TGTGCCAGCAGCCTCACGGGGTCTGCAAATGAGCAGTTCTTC
TRBD2	TRBV9	.	TRBJ2-1	CASRGSLRAGAGEQFF	TGTGCCAGCAGGGGGAGCCTTAGGGCGGGAGCAGGTGAGCAGTTCTTC
.	TRBV5-5	.	TRBJ1-5	CASSLEQAGQPQHF	TGTGCCAGCAGCTTGGAACAGGCGGGGCAGCCCCAGCATTTT
.	TRBV27	.	TRBJ2-1	CASSSPSRRGAEQFF	TGTGCCAGCAGTTCACCTTCGCGCAGGGGGGCTGAGCAGTTCTTC
.	TRBV19	.	TRBJ2-3	CASRDTTDTQYF	TGTGCCAGTCGGGACACCACAGATACGCAGTATTTT
.	TRBV5-1	.	TRBJ1-4	CASSLEGAREKLFF	TGCGCCAGCAGCTTGGAAGGGGCTCGGGAAAAACTGTTTTTT
.	TRBV6-5	.	TRBJ1-1	CASSWGQEAFF	TGTGCCAGCAGTTGGGGACAAGAAGCTTTCTTT
.	TRBV28	.	TRBJ1-1	CASSFTQGLNTEAFF	TGTGCCAGCAGTTTCACCCAGGGGCTGAACACTGAAGCTTTCTTT
.	TRBV7-9	.	TRBJ1-1	CASSPRGGVNTEAFF	TGTGCCAGCAGCCCCCGGGGGGGGGTGAACACTGAAGCTTTCTTT
.	TRBV12-3/TRBV12-4	.	TRBJ2-3	CASTQRADTQYF	TGTGCCAGCACCCAGAGGGCAGATACGCAGTATTTT
.	TRBV7-9	.	TRBJ2-1	CASSRLGTPMGSYNEQFF	TGTGCCAGCAGCCGCCTTGGGACACCTATGGGGTCCTACAATGAGCAGTTCTTC
TRBD2	TRBV3-1/TRBV3-2	.	TRBJ2-3	CASSPYPNLGLAGTDTQYF	TGTGCCAGCAGCCCGTACCCTAACCTGGGACTAGCGGGGACAGATACGCAGTATTTT
.	TRBV7-9	.	TRBJ1-3	CASSLSQASGNTIYF	TGTGCCAGCAGCTTAAGCCAGGCATCTGGAAACACCATATATTTT
.	TRBV2	.	TRBJ2-1	CASSEREYNEQFF	TGTGCCAGCAGTGAACGGGAGTACAATGAGCAGTTCTTC
TRBD2	TRBV9	once	TRBJ2-1	CASSPPGGLLFQQFF	TGTGCCAGCAGCCCCCCGGGGGGATTATTATTTCAGCAGTTCTTC
TRBD1	TRBV5-1	.	TRBJ1-2	CASRQGLEGIIYGYTF	TGCGCCAGCCGACAGGGCCTAGAGGGGATAATATATGGCTACACCTTC
.	TRBV30	.	TRBJ2-2	CAWSSPGWGELFF	TGTGCCTGGAGTTCCCCAGGTTGGGGGGAGCTGTTTTTT